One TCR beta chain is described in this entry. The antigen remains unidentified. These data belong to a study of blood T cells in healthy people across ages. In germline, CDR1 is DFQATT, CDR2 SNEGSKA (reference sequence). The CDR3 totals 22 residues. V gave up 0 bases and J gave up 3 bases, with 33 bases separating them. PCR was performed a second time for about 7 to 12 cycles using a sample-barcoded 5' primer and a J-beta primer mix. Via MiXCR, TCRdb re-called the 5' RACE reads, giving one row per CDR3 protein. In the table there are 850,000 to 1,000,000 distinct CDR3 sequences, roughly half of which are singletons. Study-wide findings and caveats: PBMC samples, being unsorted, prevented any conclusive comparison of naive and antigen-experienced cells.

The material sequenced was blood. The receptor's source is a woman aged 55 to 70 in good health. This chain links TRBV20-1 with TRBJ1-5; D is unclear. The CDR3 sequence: CSARDWAFLRENPDLFNQPQHF. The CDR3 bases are TGCAGTGCTAGAGATTGGGCCTTTTTGCGGGAAAATCCTGACCTCTTCAATCAGCCCCAGCATTTT.